Each of the 15 T cell receptor beta chains below was sequenced from the same sample in a study of T cells in women clearing cervical HPV infection. TCRdb's table, derived via immunoSEQ multiplex PCR, lists solely in-frame clones and lacks some. The sample totals about 48,000 clones. What was sequenced was blood buffy coat. Receptors originate from a woman aged 18-70 years with a cervical HPV16 infection that either progressed to CIN3+ or cleared (not recorded which).

With respect to this clone: The DNA ends 3 residues before the CDR3 does, and the rest of the CDR3 is filled in from the germline J gene. The rearrangement joins TRBV5-4 to TRBJ2-2; TRBD1 agrees at 9 bases. V lost 3 bases and J lost 4; bases outside the gene matches: 7. The CDR3 extends over 16 amino acids. Germline V gives CDR1 SGHNT, CDR2 YYREEE (reference sequence). The CDR3 DNA, read in part, is TGTGCCAGCAGCTCGGGGACAGGGCATCCCACCGGGGAG. Protein product: CASSSGTGHPTGE. The full CDR3 protein is CASSSGTGHPTGELFF.

About this clone itself: The read halts 3 residues ahead of the CDR3 end, with the missing end drawn from the germline J gene. J is TRBJ2-1 and V is TRBV18; a weak D match, TRBD2 (6 bases). The CDR3 covers 16 residues. The germline V gene encodes CDR1 KGHSH and CDR2 LQKENI. Trimming pared 5 bases from V and 3 bases from J, leaving 17 bases between. This CDR3 reads CASSSRISGIYNEQFF. The sequenced part of the CDR3 DNA is TGTGCCAGCTCATCTAGAATTAGCGGAATCTACAATGAG.

On this clone: The read stops 3 residues short of the end of the CDR3; the missing end is completed from the germline J gene. The chain employs TRBV10-3 and TRBJ2-5; TRBD1 matches 9 bases. This CDR3 contains 16 residues. CDR1 and CDR2 from the germline V gene are ENHRY and SYGVKD. Trimming cost V 7 bases and J 5 bases; bases outside gene matches: 14. This chain's CDR3 is CAIIGRGQGFGETQYF. CDR3 DNA (partial): TGTGCCATCATCGGTCGGGGACAGGGTTTCGGTGAGACC.

A note on this clone: The read falls 3 residues short of the CDR3 end, and the missing part is taken from the germline J gene. The chain employs TRBV5-1 and TRBJ1-2; 7 bases are shared with TRBD1. In germline, CDR1 is SGHRS, CDR2 YFSETQ. V shed 2 bases, J shed 1 base, and the junction held 8 bases outside the gene matches. CDR3 length: 16 residues. The CDR3 sequence: CASSLFRDSFNYGYTF. The covered CDR3 bases are TGCGCCAGCAGCTTATTCCGGGACAGCTTTAACTATGGC.

Concerning this clone itself: The CDR3 extends 3 residues past the end of the read, so its final part is completed from the germline J gene. V is TRBV30 and J is TRBJ1-1; D possibly corresponds to TRBD1 (6 bases). Germline CDR1 is GTSNPN and CDR2 is SVGIG (reference sequence). This CDR3 is built from 12 residues. V was trimmed by 3 bases and J by 3 bases, leaving 8 bases between them. The CDR3 loop is CAWRQGYTEAFF. The CDR3 DNA, read in part, is TGTGCCTGGAGACAGGGATACACTGAA.

Notes on this clone: Read sequence stops 3 residues before the CDR3 end, and the germline J gene provides the missing end. The V gene is TRBV10-2, the J gene TRBJ2-5; 11 bases match TRBD1. J lost 4 bases, V lost 3 bases, and 4 bases had no gene match. The CDR3 totals 15 residues. Germline V lookup: CDR1 WSHSY, CDR2 SAAADI. The CDR3 bases that were read are TGCGCCAGCAGTGACGGACAGGGGGCGCGAGAGACC. Its translation is CASSDGQGARET. The CDR3 reads in full as CASSDGQGARETQYF.

The covered CDR3 bases are TGTGCCAGTAGTATGAACCCTTCCGGAGGGGGGGGCACTGAA. The encoded protein is CASSMNPSGGGGTE. In full, the CDR3 is CASSMNPSGGGGTEAFF. The chain joins TRBV19 to TRBJ1-1, with TRBD1 as a possible D gene (6 bases). Sequencing ends 3 residues short of the CDR3 end; the germline J gene provides the rest. The CDR3 is 17 amino acids. The V end was cut by 3 bases, the J end by 4 bases, with 21 bases between. Germline V gene data show CDR1 as LNHDA and CDR2 as SQIVND (reference sequence).

As for this clone: The read ends 3 residues before the CDR3 terminus; that terminus is restored from the germline J gene. V usage is TRBV7-9 and J usage is TRBJ1-4, with 7 bases fitting TRBD1. This CDR3 spans 12 amino acids. Germline values: CDR1 SEHNR, CDR2 FQNEAQ (reference sequence). The DNA read from the CDR3 is TGTGCCAGCAGCGCCAGGGGGATTGAA. Translation gives CASSARGIE. In full, the CDR3 is CASSARGIELFF.

Concerning this clone itself: The read terminates 3 residues ahead of where the CDR3 ends, so the germline J gene completes it. The V call is TRBV11-2, the J call TRBJ2-7, with 7 bases matching TRBD1. Per germline, CDR1 SGHAT and CDR2 FQNNGV. This CDR3 contains 14 residues. Losses at the gene ends were 4 bases for V and 2 bases for J; bases not matched to a gene: 5. The CDR3 region is CASSSNRGAYEQYF. CDR3 bases read: TGTGCCAGCAGCTCAAACAGGGGCGCCTACGAG.

The CDR3 sequence: CAWRQGRSYEQYF. Partial CDR3 DNA: TGTGCCTGGCGACAGGGTCGGTCCTACGAG. V usage is TRBV30 and J usage is TRBJ2-7, with 7 bases matching TRBD1. The observed sequence ends 3 residues before the CDR3 terminus, with the missing tail filled in from the germline J gene. CDR1 and CDR2 from the germline V gene are GTSNPN and SVGIG (reference sequence). V gave up 5 bases and J gave up 1 base; unmatched junction bases: 5. CDR3 length: 13 amino acids. Variable domain in full (rest from reference TRBV30 and TRBJ2-7): SQTIHQWPATLVQPVGSPLSLECTVEGTSNPNLYWYRQAAGRGLQLLFYSVGIGQISSEVPQNLSASRPQDRQFILSSKKLLLSDSGFYLCAWRQGRSYEQYFGPGTRLTVT.

On this clone: The read stops 3 residues short of the end of the CDR3; the missing end is completed from the germline J gene. The V and J genes are TRBV7-3 and TRBJ2-3; 10 positions match TRBD1. Germline values: CDR1 SGHTA, CDR2 FQGTGA. The CDR3 contains 17 residues. The V segment lost 4 bases and the J segment 2 bases; nucleotides outside the gene matches: 9. CDR3 loop: CASSYGTGVGVTDTQYF. The part of the CDR3 DNA that was read is TGTGCCAGCAGCTATGGGACAGGGGTTGGGGTCACAGATACG.

Concerning this clone itself: Read sequence stops 3 residues before the CDR3 end, and the germline J gene provides the missing end. The chain uses TRBV20-1 and TRBJ2-2; 7 bases match TRBD1. This CDR3 spans 15 amino acids. The germline CDR1 and CDR2 sequences are DFQATT and SNEGSKA (reference sequence). J lost 0 bases, V lost 5 bases, and 6 bases had no gene match. The sequenced CDR3 bases are TGCAGTGCTCCCAGGGGGACGACGAACACCGGGGAG. It is translated as CSAPRGTTNTGE. The whole CDR3 sequence is CSAPRGTTNTGELFF.

Note on this clone: Coverage ceases 3 residues before the CDR3 finishes, and the germline J gene fills in the end. The V call is TRBV28, the J call TRBJ2-3, with TRBD2 matching over 7 bases. Trimming cost V 7 bases and J 2 bases; bases outside gene matches: 6. Per germline, CDR1 MDHEN and CDR2 SYDVKM. The CDR3 loop spans 14 amino acids. Incomplete CDR3 DNA: TGTGCCAGCAATGAGCGGGGCACCACAGATACG. Amino acid sequence: CASNERGTTDT. The full CDR3 sequence reads CASNERGTTDTQYF.

Remarks on this clone: Read coverage stops 3 residues before the CDR3 terminus; the germline J gene supplies the remainder. The chain uses TRBV6-1 and TRBJ1-1; the D gene is possibly TRBD1 (6 bases). CDR3 length: 15 amino acids. Trimming shortened V by 2 bases and J by 1 base, and 11 bases separated the two germline ends. Per germline, CDR1 MNHNS and CDR2 SASEGT. CDR3 sequence: CASSELATGNTEAFF. The CDR3 bases that were read are TGTGCCAGCAGTGAATTAGCGACAGGGAACACTGAA.

As concerns this clone: Sequencing ends 3 residues short of the CDR3 end; the germline J gene provides the rest. The chain is built from TRBV2 and TRBJ2-5; D not certain. Per the germline V gene, CDR1 is SNHLY and CDR2 is FYNNEI. The CDR3 length is 12 residues. V lost 5 bases and J lost 0, with 4 bases in between. The CDR3 spells CASSPYQETQYF. CDR3 bases read: TGTGCCAGCAGTCCTTACCAAGAGACC.